The subject of this entry is one T cell receptor (beta chain). Its matching antigen is unknown. This specimen comes from a study of cytomegalovirus exposure and HLA in healthy donors. Study conclusions and caveats: According to a later analysis, most TCR beta chains associated with CMV appeared HLA-restricted. According to reports, the classifier identified cytomegalovirus status with high specificity and sensitivity. It was in a later analysis that TCR association rates were seen to vary by HLA locus, highest for DRB1 and lowest for HLA-C.

V lost 5 bases, J lost 6 bases, and 13 bases lay in between. The CDR3 loop spans 13 amino acids. CDR1 is SGHTA and CDR2 is FQGTGA in the germline V gene. Amplification used 60 Vbeta primers and 13 Jbeta primers. The method was immunoSEQ multiplex PCR; TCRdb's version includes in-frame clones alone and lacks a portion of them. The table records around 87,000 clones, 65% to 80% of them present only once. This clonotype was obtained from a man aged 40-49 years in good health and CMV-seronegative. The chain recombines TRBV7-3 with TRBJ1-1, with D perhaps TRBD1 (5 bases). The specimen sequenced was PBMCs. Here the CDR3 DNA reads TGTGCCAGCAGCGTACAGGAACGGGCTGAAGCTTTCTTT. It translates to CASSVQERAEAFF.